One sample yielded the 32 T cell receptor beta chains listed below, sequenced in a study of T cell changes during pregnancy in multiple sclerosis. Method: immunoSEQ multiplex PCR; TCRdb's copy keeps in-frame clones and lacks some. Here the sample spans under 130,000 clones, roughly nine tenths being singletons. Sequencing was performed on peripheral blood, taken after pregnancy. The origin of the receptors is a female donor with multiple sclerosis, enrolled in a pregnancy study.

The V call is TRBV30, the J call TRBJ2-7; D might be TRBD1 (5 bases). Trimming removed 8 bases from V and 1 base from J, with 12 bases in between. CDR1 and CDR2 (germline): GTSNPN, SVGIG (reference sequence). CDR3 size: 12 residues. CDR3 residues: CALQGGSYEQYF. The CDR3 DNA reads TGTGCCCTGCAGGGTGGGTCCTACGAGCAGTACTTC.

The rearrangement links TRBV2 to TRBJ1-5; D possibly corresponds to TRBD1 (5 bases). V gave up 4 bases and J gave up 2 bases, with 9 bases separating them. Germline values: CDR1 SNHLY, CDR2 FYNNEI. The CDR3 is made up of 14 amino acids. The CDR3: CASSGGRGNQPQHF. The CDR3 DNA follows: TGTGCCAGCAGTGGGGGCCGAGGCAATCAGCCCCAGCATTTT.

CDR3 region: CATSRSDRGLGETQYF. CDR3 bases: TGTGCCACCAGCAGGTCGGACAGGGGATTAGGTGAGACCCAGTACTTC. This sequence joins TRBV15 and TRBJ2-5, with 9 bases fitting TRBD1. This CDR3 spans 16 amino acids. With V trimmed by 3 bases and J by 5 bases, 10 bases remained unmatched. The germline gives CDR1 LNHNV, CDR2 YYDKDF (reference sequence).

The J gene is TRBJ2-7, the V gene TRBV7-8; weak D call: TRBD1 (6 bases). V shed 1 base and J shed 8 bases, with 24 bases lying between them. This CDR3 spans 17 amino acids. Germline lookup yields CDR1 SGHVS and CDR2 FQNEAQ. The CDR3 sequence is CASSLGGPPTGQGKQYF. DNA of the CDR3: TGTGCCAGCAGCTTAGGAGGACCCCCGACGGGTCAGGGGAAGCAGTACTTC.

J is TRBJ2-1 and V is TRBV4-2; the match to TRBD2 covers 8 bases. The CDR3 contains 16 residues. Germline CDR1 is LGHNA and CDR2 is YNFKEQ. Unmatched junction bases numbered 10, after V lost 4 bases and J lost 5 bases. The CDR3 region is CASSLMSGGGHNEQFF. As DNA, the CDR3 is TGTGCCAGCAGCCTTATGAGCGGGGGTGGTCACAATGAGCAGTTCTTC.

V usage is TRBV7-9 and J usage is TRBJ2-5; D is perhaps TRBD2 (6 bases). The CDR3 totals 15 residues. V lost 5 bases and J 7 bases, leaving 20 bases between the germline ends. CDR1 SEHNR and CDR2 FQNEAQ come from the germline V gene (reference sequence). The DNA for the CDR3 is TGTGCCAGCAGCCCCCTCGGTGCTTTGGGGGGGACCCAGTACTTC. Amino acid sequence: CASSPLGALGGTQYF.

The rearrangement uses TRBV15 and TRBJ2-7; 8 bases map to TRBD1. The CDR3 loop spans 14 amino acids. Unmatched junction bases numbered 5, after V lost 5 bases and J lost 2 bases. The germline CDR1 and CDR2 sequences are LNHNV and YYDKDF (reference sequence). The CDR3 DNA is TGTGCCACCAGCCCCATGACAGGGGCCTACGAGCAGTACTTC. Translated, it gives CATSPMTGAYEQYF.

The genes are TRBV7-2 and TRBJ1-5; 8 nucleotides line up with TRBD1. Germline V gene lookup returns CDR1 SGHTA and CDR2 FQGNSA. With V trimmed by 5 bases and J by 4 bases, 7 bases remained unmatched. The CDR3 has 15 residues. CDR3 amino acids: CASSLQTGVNQPQHF. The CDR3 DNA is TGTGCCAGCAGCCTCCAGACAGGGGTGAATCAGCCCCAGCATTTT.

The CDR3 nucleotides read TGCGCCAGCAGCTTGGAACAGGGGGCTCACGGGTGCACCTTC. It specifies CASSLEQGAHGCTF. V is TRBV5-1 and J is TRBJ1-2, with TRBD1 matching over 9 bases. CDR1 SGHRS and CDR2 YFSETQ come from the germline V gene. The CDR3 totals 14 residues. Unmatched junction bases numbered 10, after V lost 0 bases and J lost 13 bases. The full variable domain, with the rest looked up from reference TRBV5-1 and TRBJ1-2, is KAGVTQTPRYLIKTRGQQVTLSCSPISGHRSVSWYQQTPGQGLQFLFEYFSETQRNKGNFPGRFSGRQFSNSRSEMNVSTLELGDSALYLCASSLEQGAHGCTFGSGTRLTVV.

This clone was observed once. CDR3 region: CASSDRGTGELFF. The CDR3 DNA follows: TGTGCCAGCAGTGACCGGGGGACCGGGGAGCTGTTTTTT. The chain carries TRBV6-4 and TRBJ2-2, with a possible D match to TRBD2 (6 bases). Germline loops: CDR1 MRHNA, CDR2 SNTAGT. This CDR3 has 13 amino acids. The V end was cut by 2 bases, the J end by 5 bases, with 6 bases between.

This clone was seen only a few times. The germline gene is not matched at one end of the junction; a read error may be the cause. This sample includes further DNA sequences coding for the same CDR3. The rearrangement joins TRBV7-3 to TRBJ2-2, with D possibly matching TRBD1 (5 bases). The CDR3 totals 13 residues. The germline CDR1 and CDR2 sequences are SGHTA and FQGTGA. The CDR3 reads CASSFAGQGELFF. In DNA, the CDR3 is TGCGCCAGCAGCTTTGCAGGGCAAGGGGAGCTGTTTTTT.

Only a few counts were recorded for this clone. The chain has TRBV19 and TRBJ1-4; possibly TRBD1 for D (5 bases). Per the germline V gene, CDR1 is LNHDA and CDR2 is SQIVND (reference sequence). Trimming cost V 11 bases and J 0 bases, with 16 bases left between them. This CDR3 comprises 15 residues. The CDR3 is CASAQGPTTNEKLFF. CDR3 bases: TGTGCCTCCGCTCAGGGCCCTACAACTAATGAAAAACTGTTTTTT.

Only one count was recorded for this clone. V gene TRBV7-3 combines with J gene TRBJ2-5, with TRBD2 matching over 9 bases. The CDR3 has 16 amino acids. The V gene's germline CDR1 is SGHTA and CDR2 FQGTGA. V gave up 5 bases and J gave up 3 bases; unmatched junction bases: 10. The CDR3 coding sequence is TGTGCCAGCAGCCAACGGAGCGGGGGGACGAAAGAGACCCAGTACTTC. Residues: CASSQRSGGTKETQYF.

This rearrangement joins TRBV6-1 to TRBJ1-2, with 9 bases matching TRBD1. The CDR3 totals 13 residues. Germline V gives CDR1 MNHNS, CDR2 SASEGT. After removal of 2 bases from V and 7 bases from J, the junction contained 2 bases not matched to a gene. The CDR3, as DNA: TGTGCCAGCAGTGAACAGGACAGGGGTGGCTACACCTTC. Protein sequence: CASSEQDRGGYTF.

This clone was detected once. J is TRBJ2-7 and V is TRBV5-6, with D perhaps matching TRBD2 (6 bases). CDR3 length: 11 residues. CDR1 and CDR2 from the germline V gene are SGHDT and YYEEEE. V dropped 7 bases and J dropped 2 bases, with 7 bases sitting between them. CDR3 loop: CASSGAYEQYF. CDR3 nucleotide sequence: TGTGCCAGCTCGGGGGCCTACGAGCAGTACTTC.

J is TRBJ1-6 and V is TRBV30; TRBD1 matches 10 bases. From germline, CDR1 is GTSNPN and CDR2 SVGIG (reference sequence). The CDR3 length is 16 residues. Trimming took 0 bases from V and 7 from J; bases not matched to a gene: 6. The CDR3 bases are TGTGCCTGGAGTGTAATCTCGGGACAGGGGAATTCACCCCTCCACTTT. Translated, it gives CAWSVISGQGNSPLHF.

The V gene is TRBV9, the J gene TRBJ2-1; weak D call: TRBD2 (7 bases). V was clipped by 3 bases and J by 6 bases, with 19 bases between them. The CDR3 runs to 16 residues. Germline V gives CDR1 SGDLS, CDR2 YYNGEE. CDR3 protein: CASSGRGAGQINEQFF. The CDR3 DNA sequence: TGTGCCAGCAGCGGCCGGGGGGCGGGGCAAATCAATGAGCAGTTCTTC.

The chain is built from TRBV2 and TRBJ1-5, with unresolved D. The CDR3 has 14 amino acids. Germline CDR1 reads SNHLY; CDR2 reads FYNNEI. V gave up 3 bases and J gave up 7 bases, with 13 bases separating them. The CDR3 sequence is CASSDIMGGQPQHF. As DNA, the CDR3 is TGTGCCAGCAGTGACATCATGGGCGGGCAGCCCCAGCATTTT.

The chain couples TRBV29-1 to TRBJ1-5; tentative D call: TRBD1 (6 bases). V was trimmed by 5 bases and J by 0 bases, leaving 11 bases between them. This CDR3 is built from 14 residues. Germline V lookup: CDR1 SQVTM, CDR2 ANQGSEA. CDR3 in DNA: TGCAGCGTTCTTGACAGGAATAGCAATCAGCCCCAGCATTTT. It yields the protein CSVLDRNSNQPQHF.

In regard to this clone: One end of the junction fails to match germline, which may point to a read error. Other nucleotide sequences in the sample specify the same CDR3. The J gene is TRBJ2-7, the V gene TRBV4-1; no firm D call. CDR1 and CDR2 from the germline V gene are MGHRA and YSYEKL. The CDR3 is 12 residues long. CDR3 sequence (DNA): TGTGCCAGCAGCCAACTATATGGCGAGCAGTACTTC. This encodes CASSQLYGEQYF.

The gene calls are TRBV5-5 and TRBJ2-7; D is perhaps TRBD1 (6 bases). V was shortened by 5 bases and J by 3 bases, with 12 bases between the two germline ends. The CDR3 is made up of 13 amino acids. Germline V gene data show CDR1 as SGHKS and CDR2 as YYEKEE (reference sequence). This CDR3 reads CASSVTGYYEQYF. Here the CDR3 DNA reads TGTGCCAGCAGTGTCACAGGGTACTACGAGCAGTACTTC.

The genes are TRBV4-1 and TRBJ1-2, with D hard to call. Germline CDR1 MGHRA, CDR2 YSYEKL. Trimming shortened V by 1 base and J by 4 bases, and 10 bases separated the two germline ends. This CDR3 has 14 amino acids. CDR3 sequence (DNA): TGCGCCAGCAGCCAAGCCGGGTCTTTCTATGGCTACACCTTC. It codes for CASSQAGSFYGYTF.

The CDR3 spells CATSRGAPGTGGDGYTF. The CDR3 nucleotides read TGTGCCACCAGCAGAGGGGCCCCCGGGACAGGGGGCGATGGCTACACCTTC. The V gene is TRBV15, the J gene TRBJ1-2; 12 bases line up with TRBD1. The trim removed 1 base at V and 6 bases at J, leaving 9 bases unmatched. This CDR3 region has 17 residues. Germline loops: CDR1 LNHNV, CDR2 YYDKDF (reference sequence).

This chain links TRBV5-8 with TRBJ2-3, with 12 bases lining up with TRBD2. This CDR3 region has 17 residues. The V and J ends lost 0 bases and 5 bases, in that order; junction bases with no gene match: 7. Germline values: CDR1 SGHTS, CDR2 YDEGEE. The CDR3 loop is CASSLELAGGVRDTQYF. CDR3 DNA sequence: TGTGCCAGCAGCTTGGAACTAGCGGGGGGTGTTCGAGATACGCAGTATTTT.

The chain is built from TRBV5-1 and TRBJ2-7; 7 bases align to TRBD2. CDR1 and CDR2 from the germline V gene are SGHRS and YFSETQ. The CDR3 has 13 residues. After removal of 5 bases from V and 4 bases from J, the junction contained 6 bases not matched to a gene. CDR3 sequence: CASRIGGSYEQYF. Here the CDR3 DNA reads TGCGCCAGCAGGATCGGGGGGTCGTACGAGCAGTACTTC. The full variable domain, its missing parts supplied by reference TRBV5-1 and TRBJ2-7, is KAGVTQTPRYLIKTRGQQVTLSCSPISGHRSVSWYQQTPGQGLQFLFEYFSETQRNKGNFPGRFSGRQFSNSRSEMNVSTLELGDSALYLCASRIGGSYEQYFGPGTRLTVT.

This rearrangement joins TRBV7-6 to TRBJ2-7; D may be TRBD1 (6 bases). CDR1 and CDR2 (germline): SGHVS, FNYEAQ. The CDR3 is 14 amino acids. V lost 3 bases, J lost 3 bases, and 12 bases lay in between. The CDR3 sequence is CASSFGDKYYEQYF. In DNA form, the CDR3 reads TGTGCCAGCAGCTTCGGGGACAAATACTACGAGCAGTACTTC.

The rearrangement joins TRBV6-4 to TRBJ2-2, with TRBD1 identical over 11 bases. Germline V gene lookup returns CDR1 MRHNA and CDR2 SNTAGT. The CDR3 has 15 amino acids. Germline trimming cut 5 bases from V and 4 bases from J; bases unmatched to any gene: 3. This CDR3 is CASSSGTGGTGELFF. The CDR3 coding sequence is TGTGCCAGCAGTTCCGGGACAGGGGGCACCGGGGAGCTGTTTTTT.

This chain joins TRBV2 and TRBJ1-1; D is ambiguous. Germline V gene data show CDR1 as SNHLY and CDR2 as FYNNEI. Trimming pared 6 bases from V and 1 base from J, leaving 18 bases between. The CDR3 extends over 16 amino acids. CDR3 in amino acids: CASSATAPIENTEAFF. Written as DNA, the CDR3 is TGTGCCAGCAGCGCCACAGCCCCCATAGAGAACACTGAAGCTTTCTTT.

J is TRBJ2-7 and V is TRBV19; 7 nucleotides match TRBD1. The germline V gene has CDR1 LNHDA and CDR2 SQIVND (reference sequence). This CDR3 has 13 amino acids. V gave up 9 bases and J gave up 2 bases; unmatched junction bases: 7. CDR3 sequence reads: CARHRGFTYEQYF. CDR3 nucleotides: TGTGCCAGACACAGGGGTTTTACCTACGAGCAGTACTTC.

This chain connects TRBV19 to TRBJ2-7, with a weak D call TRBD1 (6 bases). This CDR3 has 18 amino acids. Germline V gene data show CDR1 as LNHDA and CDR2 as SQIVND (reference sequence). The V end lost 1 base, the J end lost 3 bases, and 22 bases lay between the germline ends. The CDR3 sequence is CASSIGRTIQGNLYEQYF. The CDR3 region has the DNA TGTGCCAGTAGTATAGGGCGCACAATACAGGGCAACCTCTACGAGCAGTACTTC.

CDR3 protein: CASSLDLSTGRQGNTQYF. The CDR3 DNA sequence: TGTGCCAGCAGCTTAGATCTCTCGACAGGACGACAAGGTAATACGCAGTATTTT. The chain links TRBV11-2 to TRBJ2-3; the D gene is possibly TRBD1 (6 bases). The CDR3 covers 18 residues. Germline-derived CDR1 and CDR2 are SGHAT and FQNNGV. V gave up 0 bases and J gave up 7 bases, with 23 bases separating them.

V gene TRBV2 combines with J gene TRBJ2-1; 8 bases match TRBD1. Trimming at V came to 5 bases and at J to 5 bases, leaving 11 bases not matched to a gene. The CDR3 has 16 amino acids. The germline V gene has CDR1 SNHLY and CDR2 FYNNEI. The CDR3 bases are TGTGCCAGCAGTTCCAGGGGGCGCGATCAAAACAATGAGCAGTTCTTC. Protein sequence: CASSSRGRDQNNEQFF.